The 30 T cell receptor beta chains given below trace back to one sample, sequenced in a study of T-cell reconstitution after alpha-beta-depleted transplantation in children. The library targeted TCRbeta and was prepared with unique molecular identifiers. MiXCR, run by TCRdb on the PCR reads, gives a single entry per CDR3 protein. The sample shows a few hundred thousand distinct CDR3 sequences, roughly 21% of them seen only once. The sequencing used PBMCs, mostly from graft donor cells, collected 180 days after TCRalphabeta/CD19-depleted stem cell transplant. The receptors here all came from a male patient younger than 18 who had a stem cell transplant for acute lymphoblastic leukemia, so the T cells may come from the graft donor.

The V gene is TRBV4-1, the J gene TRBJ2-7, with unresolved D. The length of the CDR3 is 13 residues. CDR1 is MGHRA, CDR2 YSYEKL, per germline. Trimming shortened V by 5 bases and J by 0 bases, and 8 bases separated the two germline ends. DNA of the CDR3: TGCGCCAGCAGCGCTGGTAGCTCCTACGAGCAGTACTTC. Its translation is CASSAGSSYEQYF.

There are a few counts of this clonotype. The rearrangement links TRBV20-1 to TRBJ1-2; D not certain. Germline CDR1 is DFQATT and CDR2 is SNEGSKA (reference sequence). Trimming shortened V by 6 bases and J by 7 bases, and 12 bases separated the two germline ends. There are 11 residues in the CDR3. CDR3 amino acids: CSAPKDLGYTF. As DNA, the CDR3 is TGCAGTGCCCCTAAGGACCTTGGCTACACCTTC.

The rearrangement uses TRBV5-1 and TRBJ2-5; D not resolved. There are 13 residues in the CDR3. Between the trimmed V and J ends, which lost 1 base and 6 bases, there was a span of 10 bases. Germline lookup yields CDR1 SGHRS and CDR2 YFSETQ. CDR3 sequence (DNA): TGCGCCAGCAGCTTGTCAGGAGTAAAGACCCAGTACTTC. Translation gives CASSLSGVKTQYF.

This clonotype was seen at least ten times. This chain links TRBV4-1 with TRBJ1-5; D perhaps matches TRBD1 (5 bases). CDR1 MGHRA and CDR2 YSYEKL come from the germline V gene. CDR3 length: 17 amino acids. V was shortened by 0 bases and J by 3 bases, with 15 bases between the two germline ends. DNA of the CDR3: TGCGCCAGCAGCCAAGATGGTGGTGGGGCACTCAATCAGCCCCAGCATTTT. Translation gives CASSQDGGGALNQPQHF.

This clonotype was counted ten times or more. This sequence joins TRBV7-3 and TRBJ2-7; D is unresolved. Germline values: CDR1 SGHTA, CDR2 FQGTGA. Trimming took off 3 bases at V and 3 bases at J, with 9 bases between the two ends. CDR3 size: 13 residues. The CDR3 region is CASSFGSDYEQYF. DNA of the CDR3: TGTGCCAGCAGCTTCGGGTCTGACTACGAGCAGTACTTC.

The chain links TRBV24-1 to TRBJ2-5; D is uncertain. V lost 3 bases, J lost 5 bases, and 3 bases lay in between. The V gene's germline CDR1 is KGHDR and CDR2 SFDVKD. CDR3 length: 11 amino acids. The CDR3 spells CATSDRETQYF. Written as DNA, the CDR3 is TGTGCCACCAGTGATCGGGAGACCCAGTACTTC.

This clonotype came up many times. The gene calls are TRBV5-1 and TRBJ2-3; D is perhaps TRBD2 (5 bases). V lost 5 bases and J lost 2, with 15 bases in between. Germline V gene data show CDR1 as SGHRS and CDR2 as YFSETQ. The CDR3 has 15 amino acids. The CDR3: CASSPSGPFTDTQYF. DNA for the CDR3: TGCGCCAGCAGTCCCAGCGGCCCGTTCACAGATACGCAGTATTTT.

In its sample, this clonotype was seen a few times. The rearrangement links TRBV5-6 to TRBJ2-7; TRBD2 matches at 10 bases. Germline-derived CDR1 and CDR2 are SGHDT and YYEEEE. V was pared by 4 bases and J by 3 bases, with 4 bases of the junction left unmatched. This CDR3 is 14 amino acids long. CDR3 amino acids: CASSNWTSGYEQYF. As DNA, the CDR3 is TGTGCCAGCAGCAACTGGACTAGCGGCTACGAGCAGTACTTC.

The chain has TRBV5-1 and TRBJ1-1; no definite D call. Trimming removed 0 bases at V and 4 bases at J, with 4 bases between. There are 12 residues in the CDR3. The germline gives CDR1 SGHRS, CDR2 YFSETQ. The CDR3 DNA is TGCGCCAGCAGCTTGGAGCGCACTGAAGCTTTCTTT. Its translation is CASSLERTEAFF.

The J gene is TRBJ2-7, the V gene TRBV28; TRBD1 agrees at 10 bases. V shed 6 bases, J shed 4 bases, and the junction held 9 bases outside the gene matches. The germline gives CDR1 MDHEN, CDR2 SYDVKM. The CDR3 spans 15 residues. CDR3 nucleotide sequence: TGTGCCAGCAGGCTGACAGGGGGCGCTTATTACGAGCAGTACTTC. Protein: CASRLTGGAYYEQYF.

This clonotype occurred a few times. The chain's CDR3 is CASSLGVPNEQFF. As DNA, the CDR3 is TGTGCCAGCAGCTTGGGGGTTCCCAATGAGCAGTTCTTC. The chain links TRBV5-6 to TRBJ2-1; D unclear. V lost 0 bases and J lost 6, with 7 bases in between. From germline, CDR1 is SGHDT and CDR2 YYEEEE. This CDR3 spans 13 amino acids.

This sequence joins TRBV7-2 and TRBJ2-7, with D perhaps TRBD1 or TRBD2 (5 bases each). The germline V and J ends were trimmed by 4 bases and 3 bases, with 10 bases remaining between them. Germline values: CDR1 SGHTA, CDR2 FQGNSA. CDR3 length: 13 residues. The CDR3 is CASSWNGGYEQYF. The CDR3 region has the DNA TGTGCCAGCAGCTGGAATGGGGGCTACGAGCAGTACTTC.

As for this clonotype: This may be a read error, as it is one base from a much larger clone. V gene TRBV5-5 combines with J gene TRBJ2-2; 7 bases are a match to TRBD1. The CDR3 loop spans 15 amino acids. Germline V gene sequence: CDR1 SGHKS, CDR2 YYEKEE (reference sequence). CDR3 in DNA: TGTGCCAGAAGCTACACAGAGGGGGCCACCGGGGAGCTGTTTTTT. Translated, it gives CARSYTEGATGELFF.

The chain has TRBV27 and TRBJ2-2; TRBD1 agrees at 7 bases. The germline CDR1 and CDR2 sequences are MNHEY and SMNVEV (reference sequence). The V segment lost 9 bases and the J segment 4 bases; nucleotides outside the gene matches: 5. The CDR3 length is 13 residues. The CDR3 coding sequence is TGTGCCAGTCTATCAGGGGGCACCGGGGAGCTGTTTTTT. Translation: CASLSGGTGELFF.

The table lists this clonotype with a few counts. This rearrangement joins TRBV6-5 to TRBJ2-7; D call uncertain. Germline V CDR1 and CDR2: MNHEY, SVGAGI. V was shortened by 2 bases and J by 6 bases, with 14 bases between the two germline ends. The CDR3 spans 14 residues. The CDR3 here is CASSYPPVGCEQYF. CDR3 coding DNA: TGTGCCAGCAGTTACCCCCCGGTAGGGTGCGAGCAGTACTTC.

This clonotype was counted only a few times. The genes are TRBV5-1 and TRBJ2-7, with D possibly being TRBD1 (6 bases). The CDR3 totals 17 residues. V lost 0 bases and J lost 3, with 19 bases in between. CDR1 and CDR2 (germline): SGHRS, YFSETQ. The CDR3 region is CASSLGGQARHNYEQYF. The DNA of the CDR3 is TGCGCCAGCAGCTTGGGGGGGCAAGCTAGACATAACTACGAGCAGTACTTC. The full variable domain, in which reference TRBV5-1 and TRBJ2-7 provide the parts outside the CDR3, is KAGVTQTPRYLIKTRGQQVTLSCSPISGHRSVSWYQQTPGQGLQFLFEYFSETQRNKGNFPGRFSGRQFSNSRSEMNVSTLELGDSALYLCASSLGGQARHNYEQYFGPGTRLTVT.

The J gene is TRBJ1-1, the V gene TRBV25-1, with 7 nucleotides matching TRBD1. Germline CDR1 MGHDK, CDR2 SYGVNS. This CDR3 has 15 amino acids. V dropped 1 base and J dropped 3; count of bases not matched to a gene: 5. CDR3 sequence (DNA): TGTGCCAGCAGTGAATGGGGCAGGGGGGACACTGAAGCTTTCTTT. It is translated as CASSEWGRGDTEAFF.

This clonotype came up a few times. DNA for the CDR3: TGTGCCAGCAGTTTCAAACTAGCGGGACCGGAATTGAACAATGAGCAGTTCTTC. Translated: CASSFKLAGPELNNEQFF. The chain has TRBV12-3 or TRBV12-4 and TRBJ2-1, with TRBD2 matching 10 bases. Trimming took 3 bases from V and 5 from J; bases not matched to a gene: 13. There are 18 residues in the CDR3.

This clonotype was detected only once. The V gene is TRBV12-3 or TRBV12-4, the J gene TRBJ2-3; D is tentatively TRBD1 or TRBD2 (5 bases each). The CDR3 has 14 amino acids. V was clipped by 8 bases and J by 4 bases, with 16 bases between them. The CDR3, as DNA: TGTGCCAGCCGCAGCTCAGGGAGCGCAGATACGCAGTATTTT. Its translation: CASRSSGSADTQYF.

This clonotype was counted only a few times. V usage is TRBV25-1 and J usage is TRBJ1-6; tentatively, D is TRBD1 (6 bases). The CDR3 runs 13 residues. V was clipped by 2 bases and J by 8 bases, with 7 bases between them. CDR1 and CDR2 from the germline V gene are MGHDK and SYGVNS. CDR3 protein: CASSETGHSPLHF. The CDR3, as DNA: TGTGCCAGCAGTGAAACAGGGCATTCACCCCTCCACTTT.

This clonotype was seen only a few times. The CDR3: CASSQVLGTWTF. CDR3 in DNA: TGTGCCAGCAGCCAAGTCCTCGGGACGTGGACCTTC. The chain joins TRBV3-1 to TRBJ1-2; a weak D match, TRBD1 (5 bases). Germline V CDR1 and CDR2: LGHDT, YNNKEL (reference sequence). The CDR3 sequence is 12 residues long. Between the trimmed V and J ends, which lost 1 base and 14 bases, there was a span of 14 bases. Supplemented by reference TRBV3-1 and TRBJ1-2, the full variable domain reads DTAVSQTPKYLVTQMGNDKSIKCEQNLGHDTMYWYKQDSKKFLKIMFSYNNKELIINETVPNRFSPKSPDKAHLNLHINSLELGDSAVYFCASSQVLGTWTFGSGTRLTVV.

This clonotype turned up a few times. V is TRBV20-1 and J is TRBJ1-6; 9 bases agree with TRBD1. V gave up 2 bases and J gave up 10 bases; unmatched junction bases: 9. In germline, CDR1 is DFQATT, CDR2 SNEGSKA (reference sequence). The CDR3 length is 15 residues. The CDR3 nucleotides read TGCAGTGCTAGACTCGGACAGGGGCTGGGATCACCCCTCCACTTT. Its translation is CSARLGQGLGSPLHF.

As to this clonotype: The germline gene is not matched at one end of the junction; a read error may be the cause. The V and J genes are TRBV3-1 and TRBJ1-2; weak D call: TRBD1 (6 bases). Looked up from germline, CDR1 is LGHDT and CDR2 is YNNKEL (reference sequence). The CDR3 totals 12 residues. In DNA, the CDR3 is TGTGCCAGCAGCCAAGATCGAGACAGGCCTCGCTTC. Translating gives CASSQDRDRPRF.

The chain joins TRBV6-1 to TRBJ2-5; D gene uncertain. CDR1 and CDR2 from the germline V gene are MNHNS and SASEGT. This CDR3 has 15 amino acids. Trimming cost V 6 bases and J 2 bases, with 16 bases left between them. CDR3 sequence reads: CASSRPPSGQETQYF. Here the CDR3 DNA reads TGTGCCAGCAGCCGCCCTCCGTCCGGACAAGAGACCCAGTACTTC.

The rearrangement joins TRBV7-8 to TRBJ2-1; TRBD2 matches at 14 bases. CDR1 SGHVS and CDR2 FQNEAQ come from the germline V gene. The V and J ends lost 3 bases and 0 bases, in that order; junction bases with no gene match: 7. This CDR3 has 19 residues. CDR3 DNA sequence: TGTGCCAGCAGCTTTATGACTAGCGGGAGGGCCCTCTCCTACAATGAGCAGTTCTTC. This sequence encodes CASSFMTSGRALSYNEQFF. The full variable domain, its missing parts supplied by reference TRBV7-8 and TRBJ2-1, is GAGVSQSPRYKVAKRGQDVALRCDPISGHVSLFWYQQALGQGPEFLTYFQNEAQLDKSGLPSDRFFAERPEGSVSTLKIQRTQQEDSAVYLCASSFMTSGRALSYNEQFFGPGTRLTVL.

This clonotype was counted only a few times. The rearrangement joins TRBV5-1 to TRBJ1-1; 7 bases fit TRBD1. This CDR3 has 15 amino acids. Germline CDR1 and CDR2: SGHRS and YFSETQ. The V gene end was trimmed by 4 bases and the J gene end by 1 base; junction bases not matched to a gene: 7. The CDR3 region has the DNA TGCGCCAGCAGCACCACCACAGGGGCGAACACTGAAGCTTTCTTT. It specifies CASSTTTGANTEAFF.

The rearrangement uses TRBV5-1 and TRBJ2-5; no reliable D call. The CDR3 length is 15 residues. V shed 1 base and J shed 1 base, with 11 bases lying between them. CDR1 is SGHRS, CDR2 YFSETQ, per germline. CDR3 amino acids: CASSLRVRVQETQYF. The CDR3 coding sequence is TGCGCCAGCAGCTTGCGGGTTAGGGTCCAAGAGACCCAGTACTTC.

The chain has TRBV7-2 and TRBJ2-1; D unresolved. V was clipped by 5 bases and J by 2 bases, with 16 bases between them. The CDR3 has 16 amino acids. Germline V gene sequence: CDR1 SGHTA, CDR2 FQGNSA. CDR3 loop: CASSTRWDLAYNEQFF. The CDR3 coding sequence is TGTGCCAGCAGCACACGTTGGGATCTAGCCTACAATGAGCAGTTCTTC.

The rearrangement joins TRBV9 to TRBJ2-1; TRBD1 matches at 8 bases. CDR1 is SGDLS, CDR2 YYNGEE, per germline. CDR3 length equals 15 residues. J was trimmed by 2 bases and V by 4 bases; bases with no gene match: 5. For the CDR3, the DNA is TGTGCCAGCAGCATGACAGGGGACCCCTACAATGAGCAGTTCTTC. Its protein product is CASSMTGDPYNEQFF.

The V call is TRBV6-1, the J call TRBJ1-3, with D possibly matching TRBD1 (6 bases). Germline V CDR1 and CDR2: MNHNS, SASEGT. The ends were cut back, 5 bases at V and 4 bases at J, with 9 bases in the middle. CDR3 length: 13 residues. CDR3 DNA: TGTGCCAGCAGTCGGACAGAAGGAAACACCATATATTTT. Protein product: CASSRTEGNTIYF.